This T cell receptor (beta chain) originates from a study of shared clonotypes between healthy human individuals (dated by TCRdb to about 2020). Some background on the complete study: A couple of women and a few men aged 18 to 49 years were included in the cohort. For each donor, CD4 naive and CD4 memory were each given three plates, CD8 naive was given two plates, and CD8 memory was given one plate. The study deeply sequenced blood TCR repertoires of five healthy adults to estimate repertoire size and the extent of clonotype sharing between individuals. Libraries were prepared and TCR repertoires were sequenced by different laboratories using diverse techniques, in order to increase sequencing depth and limit assay-specific biases. Per donor, leukapheresis produced somewhere between about 0.9 and 9 billion PBMCs.

The donors were healthy, HIV-negative adults with no recently reported acute infections or vaccinations. Every donor was a Caucasian adult living in Nashville, Tennessee, USA. CD8 memory samples combined magnetically selected CD45RO+ cells with CCR7-negative CD45RA+ effector memory (TemRA) cells. Blood was obtained by leukapheresis, after which PBMCs were separated by Ficoll-Histopaque density gradient centrifugation and cryopreserved in liquid nitrogen vapor phase. Purity and quantity of every magnetically sorted T cell population were checked by analytical flow cytometry. Genomic DNA was isolated from every sorted fraction and measured by UV absorbance on a Nanodrop 2000c. On this clone itself: What antigen it recognizes has not been identified. The record has no base qualities; no much larger clone is one base away.

TCR CDR3 regions were amplified from genomic DNA by multiplex PCR using the deep immunoSEQ assay. For each cell subset, the extracted genomic DNA was distributed evenly across all wells of several immunoSEQ 96-well plates, and each plate served as one replicate. For sorted subsets, each replicate PCR was loaded with around 200 ng genomic DNA, equivalent to about 30,000 T cell genomes. The purified libraries were quantified using a Qubit 3.0 fluorometer, sized with a Bioanalyzer 2100, and then quantified again using the KAPA Library Quantification kit. A separate single-read 150-cycle Illumina NextSeq 550 flow cell was used to sequence each immunoSEQ 96-well plate. On the study's bioinformatics: Because the immunoSEQ output included only junctional sequences and no quality scores, the filtering could not be the same as the filtering used for full-length reads. To assign V/J genes and CDR3, sequences were annotated using PyIR, a Python wrapper for IgBLAST v1.9, with IMGT germline references. Reads were filtered out if the reads had weak V/J assignments (E-value above 1e-6), no CDR3, stop codons, out-of-frame junctions, or ambiguous translated residues. V3J clonotypes were defined as sequences sharing the same inferred V gene, J gene, and CDR3 amino acid sequence. The percentage overlap between two repertoires was calculated by dividing the number of shared unique clonotypes by the size of the smaller repertoire. Three approaches were used to assess repertoire richness: RTK rarefaction, the Chao1 estimator, and Recon v2.1 estimates of unobserved clonotypes. For all TCRbeta clonotypes obtained by the gDNA method from four donors, generation probabilities were computed with OLGA. Entries here come from immuneACCESS through TCRdb and include only in-frame sequences with V and J called. Some clones fail to appear in such tables; in the studies checked, an unresolved V gene covers under half of the shortfall, and the cause of the remainder is unknown. That table supplies the V and J calls and clone size; D and trimming were determined from the DNA. The sample table records 650,000 to 700,000 clones; about nine tenths of these occur just once. 30% to 40% of the sample goes to the ten largest clones.

Overall study results and their limits: Only blood was sampled, and tissue TCR repertoires likely differ from those in blood. Because the study included only a small number of donors, the genetic and exposure-history diversity represented was limited. Pairwise subsampling led to the expectation that sequencing depth would affect the degree of clonotype sharing among donors. Roughly 5% of naive CD4, 3.5% of naive CD8, around 2.3% of memory CD4, and approximately 0.39% of memory CD8 clonotypes were shared across several donors. Naive subsets generally had larger estimated clonotype richness than memory subsets did. Compared with non-shared clonotypes, clonotypes shared by all four sorted-subset donors had higher generation probabilities. Rarefaction of sorted-subset datasets indicated incomplete sequencing despite the large sequencing depth.

CDR1 SNHLY and CDR2 FYNNEI were looked up in the germline V gene. Reading from cysteine to phenylalanine, the CDR3 counts 14 amino acids. This entry keeps only the CDR3 DNA: 42 bases, framed from base 1. Trimming removed 5 bases from V and 4 bases from J, leaving 12 bases between the germline ends. The sequence links TRBV2 to TRBJ2-4, and the D gene may be TRBD1, 5 bases matching. This receptor was taken from a man aged 18-30 years in good health. Some clones in this sample may be carry-over from other donors' samples. Sequenced material: memory CD8+ T cells from PBMCs. What this sample's cell subset or site label stands for: CD45RO+ cells pooled with CCR7-negative TemRA cells. The nucleotide sequence reads as follows: TGTGCCAGCAGTTCGACAGTGCGGAAAAACATTCAGTACTTC. The encoded protein is CASSSTVRKNIQYF.